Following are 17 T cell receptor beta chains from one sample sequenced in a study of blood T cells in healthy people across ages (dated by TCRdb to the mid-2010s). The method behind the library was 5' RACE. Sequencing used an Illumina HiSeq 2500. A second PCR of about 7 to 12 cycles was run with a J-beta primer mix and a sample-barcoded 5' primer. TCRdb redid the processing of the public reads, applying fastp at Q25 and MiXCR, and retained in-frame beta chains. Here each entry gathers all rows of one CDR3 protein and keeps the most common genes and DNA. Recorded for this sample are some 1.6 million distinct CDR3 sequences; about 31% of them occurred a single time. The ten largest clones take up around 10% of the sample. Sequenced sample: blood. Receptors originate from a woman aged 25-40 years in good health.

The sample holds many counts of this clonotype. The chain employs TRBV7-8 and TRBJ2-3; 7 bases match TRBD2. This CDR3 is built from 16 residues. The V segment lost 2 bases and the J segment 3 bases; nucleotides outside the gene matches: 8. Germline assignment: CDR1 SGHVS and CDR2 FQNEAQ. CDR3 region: CASSLWSRGTTDTQYF. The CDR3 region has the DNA TGTGCCAGCAGCTTATGGTCGCGGGGGACGACAGATACGCAGTATTTT.

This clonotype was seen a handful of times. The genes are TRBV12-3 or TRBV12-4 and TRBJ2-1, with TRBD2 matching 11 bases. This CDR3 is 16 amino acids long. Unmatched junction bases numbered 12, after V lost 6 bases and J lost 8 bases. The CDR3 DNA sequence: TGTGCCAGCAGCCAAACGGATAGCGGGAGGGCCGATGAGCAGTTCTTC. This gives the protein CASSQTDSGRADEQFF.

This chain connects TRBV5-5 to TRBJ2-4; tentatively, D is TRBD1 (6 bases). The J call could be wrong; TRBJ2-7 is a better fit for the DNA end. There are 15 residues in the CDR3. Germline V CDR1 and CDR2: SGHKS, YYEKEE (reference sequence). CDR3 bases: TGTGCCAGCAGCTTTGGGGCAGGGGCACTTTACGAGCAGTACTTC. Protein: CASSFGAGALYEQYF.

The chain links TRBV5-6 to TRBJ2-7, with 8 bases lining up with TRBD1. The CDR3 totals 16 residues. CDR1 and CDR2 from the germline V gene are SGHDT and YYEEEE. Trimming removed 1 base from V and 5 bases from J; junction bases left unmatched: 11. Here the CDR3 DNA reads TGTGCCAGCAGCTTGTCGACAGGGGTTCCTGGAAACGAGCAGTACTTC. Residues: CASSLSTGVPGNEQYF.

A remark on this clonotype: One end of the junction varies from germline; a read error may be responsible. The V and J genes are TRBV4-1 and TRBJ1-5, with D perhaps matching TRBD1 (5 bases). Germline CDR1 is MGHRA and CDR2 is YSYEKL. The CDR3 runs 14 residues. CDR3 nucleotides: TGCGCCGGCAGCGGGGGGACGACCAATCAGCCCCAGCATTTT. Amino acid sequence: CAGSGGTTNQPQHF.

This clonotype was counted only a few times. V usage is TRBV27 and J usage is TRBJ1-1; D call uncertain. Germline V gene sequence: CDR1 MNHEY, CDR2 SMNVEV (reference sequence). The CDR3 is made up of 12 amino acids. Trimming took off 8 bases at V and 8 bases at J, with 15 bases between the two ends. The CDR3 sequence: CASRGSIREAFF. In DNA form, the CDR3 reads TGTGCCAGCCGGGGATCTATAAGGGAAGCTTTCTTT.

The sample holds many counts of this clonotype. The CDR3 reads CASSKFNRDSPYEQYF. CDR3 DNA sequence: TGTGCCAGCAGTAAATTCAACCGGGACAGCCCCTACGAGCAGTACTTC. The gene calls are TRBV28 and TRBJ2-7; TRBD1 agrees at 7 bases. Looked up from germline, CDR1 is MDHEN and CDR2 is SYDVKM. Losses at the gene ends were 5 bases for V and 2 bases for J; bases not matched to a gene: 12. The CDR3 loop spans 16 amino acids.

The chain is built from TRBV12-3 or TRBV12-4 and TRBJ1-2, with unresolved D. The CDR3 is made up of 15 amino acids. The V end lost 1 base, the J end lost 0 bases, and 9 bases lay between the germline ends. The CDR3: CASSLVPGANYGYTF. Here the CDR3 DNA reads TGTGCCAGCAGTTTAGTGCCGGGAGCTAACTATGGCTACACCTTC.

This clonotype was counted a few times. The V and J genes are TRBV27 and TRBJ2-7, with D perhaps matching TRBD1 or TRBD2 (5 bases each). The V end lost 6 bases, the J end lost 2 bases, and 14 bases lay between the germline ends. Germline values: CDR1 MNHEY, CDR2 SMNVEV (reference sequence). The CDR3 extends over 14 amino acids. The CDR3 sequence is CASSPLRGPYEQYF. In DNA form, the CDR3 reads TGTGCCAGCAGCCCTCTCCGGGGACCCTACGAGCAGTACTTC.

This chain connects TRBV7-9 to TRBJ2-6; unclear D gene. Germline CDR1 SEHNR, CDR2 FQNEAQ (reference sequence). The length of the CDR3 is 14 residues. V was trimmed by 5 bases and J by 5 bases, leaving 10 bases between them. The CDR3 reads CASSTDGWANVLTF. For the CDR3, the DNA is TGTGCCAGCAGCACGGACGGGTGGGCCAACGTCCTGACTTTC.

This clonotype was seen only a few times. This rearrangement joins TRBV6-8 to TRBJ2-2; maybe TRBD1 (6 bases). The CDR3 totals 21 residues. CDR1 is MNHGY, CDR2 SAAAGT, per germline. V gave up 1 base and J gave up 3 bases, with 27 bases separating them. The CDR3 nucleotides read TGTGCCAGCAGTTACTGGGTAGCAATACCTTCCGGGACACTAGACACCGGGGAGCTGTTTTTT. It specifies CASSYWVAIPSGTLDTGELFF.

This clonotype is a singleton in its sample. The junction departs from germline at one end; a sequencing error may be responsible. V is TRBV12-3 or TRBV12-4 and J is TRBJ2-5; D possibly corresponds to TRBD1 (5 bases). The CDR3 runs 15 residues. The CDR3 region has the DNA TGTGCCAGCAGTTTAATCTCAGGGCGCCAAGGGACCCAGTACTTC. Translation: CASSLISGRQGTQYF.

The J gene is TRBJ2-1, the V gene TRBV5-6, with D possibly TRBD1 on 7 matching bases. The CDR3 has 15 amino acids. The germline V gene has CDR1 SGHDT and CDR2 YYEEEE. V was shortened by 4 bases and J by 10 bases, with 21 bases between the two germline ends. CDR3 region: CASSRMRQGGLEQFF. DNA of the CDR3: TGTGCCAGCAGCCGTATGCGACAGGGAGGTTTGGAGCAGTTCTTC.

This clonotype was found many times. This CDR3 reads CASSNGQLAQYF. The CDR3 region has the DNA TGTGCCAGCAGTAATGGACAGCTGGCGCAGTACTTC. This chain connects TRBV12-3 or TRBV12-4 to TRBJ2-7; D is perhaps TRBD1 (6 bases). The V end was cut by 5 bases, the J end by 9 bases, with 14 bases between. This CDR3 is 12 amino acids long.

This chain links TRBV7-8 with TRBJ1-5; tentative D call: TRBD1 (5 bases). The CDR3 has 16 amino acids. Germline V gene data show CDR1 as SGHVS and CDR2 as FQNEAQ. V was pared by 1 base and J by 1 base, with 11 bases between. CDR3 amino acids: CASSLGSGRSNQPQHF. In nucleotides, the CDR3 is TGTGCCAGCAGCTTAGGCTCAGGGCGAAGCAATCAGCCCCAGCATTTT.

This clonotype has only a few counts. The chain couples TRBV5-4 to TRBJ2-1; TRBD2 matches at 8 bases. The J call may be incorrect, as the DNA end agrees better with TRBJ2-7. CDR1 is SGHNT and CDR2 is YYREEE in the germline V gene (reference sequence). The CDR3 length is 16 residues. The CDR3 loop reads CASSLAGGALYNEQYF. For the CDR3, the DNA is TGTGCCAGCAGCTTGGCCGGGGGGGCCCTCTACAATGAGCAGTACTTC.

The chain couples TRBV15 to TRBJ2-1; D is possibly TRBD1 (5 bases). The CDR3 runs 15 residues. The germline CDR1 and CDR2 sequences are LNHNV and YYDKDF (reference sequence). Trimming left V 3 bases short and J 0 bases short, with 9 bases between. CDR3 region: CATSRDISSYNEQFF. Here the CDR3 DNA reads TGTGCCACCAGCAGGGACATAAGCTCCTACAATGAGCAGTTCTTC.